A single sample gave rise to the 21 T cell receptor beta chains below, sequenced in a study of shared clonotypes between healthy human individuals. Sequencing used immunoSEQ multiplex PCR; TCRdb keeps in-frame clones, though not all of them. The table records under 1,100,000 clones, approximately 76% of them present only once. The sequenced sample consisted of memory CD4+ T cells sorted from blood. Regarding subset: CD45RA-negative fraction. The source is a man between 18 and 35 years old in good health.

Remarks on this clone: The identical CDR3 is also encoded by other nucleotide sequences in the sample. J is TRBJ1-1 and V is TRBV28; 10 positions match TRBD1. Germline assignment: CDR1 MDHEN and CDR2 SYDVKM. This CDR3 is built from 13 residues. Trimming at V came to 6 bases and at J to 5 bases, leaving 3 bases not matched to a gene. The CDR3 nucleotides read TGTGCCAGCAGGACAGGGGGCCTTACTGAAGCTTTCTTT. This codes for CASRTGGLTEAFF.

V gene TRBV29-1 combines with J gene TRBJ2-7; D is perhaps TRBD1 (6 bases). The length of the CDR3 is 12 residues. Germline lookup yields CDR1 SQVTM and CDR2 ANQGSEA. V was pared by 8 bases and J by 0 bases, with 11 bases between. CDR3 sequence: CSTRDNSYEQYF. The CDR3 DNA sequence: TGCAGCACCCGGGACAACTCCTACGAGCAGTACTTC.

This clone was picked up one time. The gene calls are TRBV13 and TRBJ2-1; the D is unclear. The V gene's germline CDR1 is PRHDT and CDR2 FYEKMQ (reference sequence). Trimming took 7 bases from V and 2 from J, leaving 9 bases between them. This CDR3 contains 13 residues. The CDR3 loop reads CASMVYAYNEQFF. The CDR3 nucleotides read TGTGCCAGCATGGTTTACGCCTACAATGAGCAGTTCTTC.

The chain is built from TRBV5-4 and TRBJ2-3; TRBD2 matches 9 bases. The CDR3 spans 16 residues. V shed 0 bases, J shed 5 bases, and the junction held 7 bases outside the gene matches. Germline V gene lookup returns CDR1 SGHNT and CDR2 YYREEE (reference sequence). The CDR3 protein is CASSLGPVAGEDTQYF. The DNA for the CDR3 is TGTGCCAGCAGCTTGGGCCCGGTAGCGGGGGAAGATACGCAGTATTTT.

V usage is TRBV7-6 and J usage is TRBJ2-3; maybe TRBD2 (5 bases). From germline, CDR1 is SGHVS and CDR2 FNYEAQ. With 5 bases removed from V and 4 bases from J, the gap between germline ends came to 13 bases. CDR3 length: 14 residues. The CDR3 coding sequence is TGTGCCAGCAGCCCGCGGTCCGGGGCAGATACGCAGTATTTT. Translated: CASSPRSGADTQYF. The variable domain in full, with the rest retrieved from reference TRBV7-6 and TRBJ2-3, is GAGVSQSPRYKVTKRGQDVALRCDPISGHVSLYWYRQALGQGPEFLTYFNYEAQQDKSGLPNDRFSAERPEGSISTLTIQRTEQRDSAMYRCASSPRSGADTQYFGPGTRLTVL.

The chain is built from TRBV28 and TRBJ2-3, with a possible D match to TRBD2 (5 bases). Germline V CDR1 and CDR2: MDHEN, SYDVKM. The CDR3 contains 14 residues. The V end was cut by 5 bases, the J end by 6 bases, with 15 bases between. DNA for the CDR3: TGTGCCAGCAGTACCTCTAGCAGTACCGATACGCAGTATTTT. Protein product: CASSTSSSTDTQYF.

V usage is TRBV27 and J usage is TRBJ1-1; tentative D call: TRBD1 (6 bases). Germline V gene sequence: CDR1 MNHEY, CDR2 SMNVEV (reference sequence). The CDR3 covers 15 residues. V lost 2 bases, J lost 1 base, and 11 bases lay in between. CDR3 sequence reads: CASSLMGGTNTEAFF. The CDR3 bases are TGTGCCAGCAGTTTAATGGGGGGCACGAACACTGAAGCTTTCTTT.

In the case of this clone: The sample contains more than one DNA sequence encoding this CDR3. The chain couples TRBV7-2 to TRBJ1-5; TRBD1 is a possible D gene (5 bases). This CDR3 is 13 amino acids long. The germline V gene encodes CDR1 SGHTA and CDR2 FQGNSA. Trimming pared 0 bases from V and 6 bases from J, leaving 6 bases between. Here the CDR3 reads CASSLAQGQPQHF. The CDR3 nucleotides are TGTGCCAGCAGCTTAGCGCAGGGTCAGCCCCAGCATTTT.

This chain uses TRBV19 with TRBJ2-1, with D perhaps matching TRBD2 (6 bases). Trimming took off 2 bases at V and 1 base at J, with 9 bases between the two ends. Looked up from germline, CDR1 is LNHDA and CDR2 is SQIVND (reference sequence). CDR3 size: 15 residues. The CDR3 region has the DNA TGTGCCAGTAGTATACCTAGCGAGTCCTACAATGAGCAGTTCTTC. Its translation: CASSIPSESYNEQFF.

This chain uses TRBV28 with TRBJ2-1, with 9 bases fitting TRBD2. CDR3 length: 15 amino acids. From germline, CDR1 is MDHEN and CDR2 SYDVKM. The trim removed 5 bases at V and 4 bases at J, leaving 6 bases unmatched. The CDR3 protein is CASSGGTSQYNEQFF. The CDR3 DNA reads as TGTGCCAGCAGTGGCGGGACTAGCCAATACAATGAGCAGTTCTTC.

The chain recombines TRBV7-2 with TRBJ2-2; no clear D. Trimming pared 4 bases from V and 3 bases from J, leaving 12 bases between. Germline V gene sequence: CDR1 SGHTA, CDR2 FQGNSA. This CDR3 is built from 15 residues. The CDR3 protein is CASSSYTTYTGELFF. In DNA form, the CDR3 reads TGTGCCAGCAGCTCCTATACTACTTACACCGGGGAGCTGTTTTTT.

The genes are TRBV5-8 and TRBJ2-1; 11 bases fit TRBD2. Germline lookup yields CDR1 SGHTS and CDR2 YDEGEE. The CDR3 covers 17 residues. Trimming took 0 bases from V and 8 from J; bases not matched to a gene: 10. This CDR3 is CASSLGTSGREGYEQFF. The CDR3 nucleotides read TGTGCCAGCAGCTTGGGTACTAGCGGGAGAGAAGGGTATGAGCAGTTCTTC.

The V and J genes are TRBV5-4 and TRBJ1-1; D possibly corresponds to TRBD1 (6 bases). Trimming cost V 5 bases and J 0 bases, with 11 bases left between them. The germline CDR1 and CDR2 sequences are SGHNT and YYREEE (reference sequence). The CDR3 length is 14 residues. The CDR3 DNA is TGTGCCAGCAGTCTGGACAGTGTGAACACTGAAGCTTTCTTT. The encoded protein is CASSLDSVNTEAFF.

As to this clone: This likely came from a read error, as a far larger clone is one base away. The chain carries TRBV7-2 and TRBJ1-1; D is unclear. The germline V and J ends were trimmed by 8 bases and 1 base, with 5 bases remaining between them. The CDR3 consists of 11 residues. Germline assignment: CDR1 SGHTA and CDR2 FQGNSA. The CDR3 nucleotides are TGTGCCAGCGTCCAGAACACTGAAGCTTTCTTT. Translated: CASVQNTEAFF.

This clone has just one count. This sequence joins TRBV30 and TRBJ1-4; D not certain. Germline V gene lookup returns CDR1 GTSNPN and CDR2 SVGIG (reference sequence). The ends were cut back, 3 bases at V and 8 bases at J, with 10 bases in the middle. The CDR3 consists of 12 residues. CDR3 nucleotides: TGTGCCTGGAGCGCCCATAGGGAAAAACTGTTTTTT. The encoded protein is CAWSAHREKLFF.

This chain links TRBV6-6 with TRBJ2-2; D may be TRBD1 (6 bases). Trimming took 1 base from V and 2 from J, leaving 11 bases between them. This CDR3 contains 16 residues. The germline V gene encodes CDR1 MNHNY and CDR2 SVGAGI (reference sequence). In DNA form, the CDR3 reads TGTGCCAGCAGTTACTTAGACAGGAGTAACACCGGGGAGCTGTTTTTT. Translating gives CASSYLDRSNTGELFF.

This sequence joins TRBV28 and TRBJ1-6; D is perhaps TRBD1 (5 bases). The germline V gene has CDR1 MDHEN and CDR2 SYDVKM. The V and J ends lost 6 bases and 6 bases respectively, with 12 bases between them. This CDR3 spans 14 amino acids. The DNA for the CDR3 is TGTGCCAGCAGGTCCCGAGGGGTTAATTCACCCCTCCACTTT. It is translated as CASRSRGVNSPLHF.

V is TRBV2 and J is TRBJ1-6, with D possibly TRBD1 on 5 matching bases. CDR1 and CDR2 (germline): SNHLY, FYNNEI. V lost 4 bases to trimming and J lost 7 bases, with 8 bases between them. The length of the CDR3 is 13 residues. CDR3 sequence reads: CASSGRQNSPLHF. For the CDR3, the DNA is TGTGCCAGCAGTGGGAGACAGAATTCACCCCTCCACTTT.

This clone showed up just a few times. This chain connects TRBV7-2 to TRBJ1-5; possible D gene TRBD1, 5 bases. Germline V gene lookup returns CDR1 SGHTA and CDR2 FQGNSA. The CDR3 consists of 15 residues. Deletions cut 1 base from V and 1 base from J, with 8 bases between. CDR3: CASSLGGMSNQPQHF. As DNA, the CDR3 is TGTGCCAGCAGCTTAGGGGGGATGAGCAATCAGCCCCAGCATTTT.

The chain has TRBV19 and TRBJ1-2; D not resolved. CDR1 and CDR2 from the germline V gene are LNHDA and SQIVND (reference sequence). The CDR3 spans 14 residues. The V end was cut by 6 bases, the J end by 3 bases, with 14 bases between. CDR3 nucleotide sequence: TGTGCCAGTAGGCGTGAGGAACCCGACTATGGCTACACCTTC. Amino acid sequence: CASRREEPDYGYTF.

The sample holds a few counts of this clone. CDR3 protein: CASLTSGSPQYF. The DNA for the CDR3 is TGTGCCAGCTTGACTAGCGGGAGCCCCCAGTATTTT. The gene calls are TRBV18 and TRBJ2-3, with TRBD2 identical over 12 bases. This CDR3 spans 12 amino acids. CDR1 is KGHSH and CDR2 is LQKENI in the germline V gene. The junction had 5 bases not matched to a gene; V was cut back by 7 bases and J by 12 bases.